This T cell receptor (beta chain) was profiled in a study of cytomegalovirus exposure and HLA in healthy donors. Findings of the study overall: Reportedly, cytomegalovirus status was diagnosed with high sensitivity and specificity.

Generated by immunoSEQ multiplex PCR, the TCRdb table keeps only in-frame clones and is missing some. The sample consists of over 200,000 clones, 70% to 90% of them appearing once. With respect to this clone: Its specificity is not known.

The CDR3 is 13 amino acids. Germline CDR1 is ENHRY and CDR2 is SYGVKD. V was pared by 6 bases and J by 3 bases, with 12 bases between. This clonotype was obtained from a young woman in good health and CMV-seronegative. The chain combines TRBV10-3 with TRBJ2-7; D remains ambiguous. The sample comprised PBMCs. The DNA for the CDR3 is TGTGCCATCAGAAATGGGCCCGACTACGAGCAGTACTTC. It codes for CAIRNGPDYEQYF.